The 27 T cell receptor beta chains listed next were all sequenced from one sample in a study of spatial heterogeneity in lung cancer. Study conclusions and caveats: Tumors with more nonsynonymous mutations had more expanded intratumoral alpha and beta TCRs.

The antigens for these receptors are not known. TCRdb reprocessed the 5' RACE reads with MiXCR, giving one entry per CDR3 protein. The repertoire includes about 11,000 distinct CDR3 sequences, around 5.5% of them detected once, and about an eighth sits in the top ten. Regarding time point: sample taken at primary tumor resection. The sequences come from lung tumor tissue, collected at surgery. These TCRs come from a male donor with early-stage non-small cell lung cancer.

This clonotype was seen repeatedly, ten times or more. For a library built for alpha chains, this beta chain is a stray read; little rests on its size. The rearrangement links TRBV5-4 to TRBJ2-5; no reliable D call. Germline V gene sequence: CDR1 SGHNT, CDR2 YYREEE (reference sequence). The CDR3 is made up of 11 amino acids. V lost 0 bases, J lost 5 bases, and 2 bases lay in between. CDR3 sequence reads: CASSLEETQYF. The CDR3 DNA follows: TGTGCCAGCAGCTTGGAGGAGACCCAGTACTTC.

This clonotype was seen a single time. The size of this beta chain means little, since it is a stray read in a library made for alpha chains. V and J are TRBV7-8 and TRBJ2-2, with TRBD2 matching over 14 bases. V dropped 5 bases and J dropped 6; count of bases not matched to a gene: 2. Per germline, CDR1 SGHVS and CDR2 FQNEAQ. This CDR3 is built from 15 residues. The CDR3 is CASSPTSGGAGELFF. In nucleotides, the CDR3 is TGTGCCAGCAGCCCGACTAGCGGGGGGGCCGGGGAGCTGTTTTTT. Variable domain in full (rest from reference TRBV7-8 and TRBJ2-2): GAGVSQSPRYKVAKRGQDVALRCDPISGHVSLFWYQQALGQGPEFLTYFQNEAQLDKSGLPSDRFFAERPEGSVSTLKIQRTQQEDSAVYLCASSPTSGGAGELFFGEGSRLTVL.

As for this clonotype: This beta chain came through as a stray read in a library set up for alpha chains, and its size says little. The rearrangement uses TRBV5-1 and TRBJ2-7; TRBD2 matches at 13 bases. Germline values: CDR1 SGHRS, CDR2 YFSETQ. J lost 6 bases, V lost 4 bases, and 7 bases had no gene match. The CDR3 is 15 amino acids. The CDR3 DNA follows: TGCGCCAGCAGCCTGACTAGCGGGAGGATGGGCGAGCAGTACTTC. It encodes CASSLTSGRMGEQYF.

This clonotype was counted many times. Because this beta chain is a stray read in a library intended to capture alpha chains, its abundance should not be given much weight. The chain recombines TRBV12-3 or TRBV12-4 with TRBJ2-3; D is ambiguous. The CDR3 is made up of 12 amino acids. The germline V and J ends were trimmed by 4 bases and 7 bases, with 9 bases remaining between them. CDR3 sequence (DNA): TGTGCCAGCAGTTCTGGGTTGAATACGCAGTATTTT. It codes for CASSSGLNTQYF.

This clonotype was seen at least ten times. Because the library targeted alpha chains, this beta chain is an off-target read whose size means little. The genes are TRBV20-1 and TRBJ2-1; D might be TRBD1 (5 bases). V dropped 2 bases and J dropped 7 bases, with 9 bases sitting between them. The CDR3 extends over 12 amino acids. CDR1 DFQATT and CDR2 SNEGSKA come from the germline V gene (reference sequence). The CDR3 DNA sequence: TGCAGTGCTAGAACCCCAGGGAATGAGCAGTTCTTC. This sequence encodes CSARTPGNEQFF.

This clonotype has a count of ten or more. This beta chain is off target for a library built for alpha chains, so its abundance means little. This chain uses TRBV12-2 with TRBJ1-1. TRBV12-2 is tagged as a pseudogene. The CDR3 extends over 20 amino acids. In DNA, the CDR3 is TGTGCAAGTCGCTTAGTTGAGGTGGCGCCGGGCCTAGAGGTACACACTGAAGCTTTCTTT. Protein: CASRLVEVAPGLEVHTEAFF.

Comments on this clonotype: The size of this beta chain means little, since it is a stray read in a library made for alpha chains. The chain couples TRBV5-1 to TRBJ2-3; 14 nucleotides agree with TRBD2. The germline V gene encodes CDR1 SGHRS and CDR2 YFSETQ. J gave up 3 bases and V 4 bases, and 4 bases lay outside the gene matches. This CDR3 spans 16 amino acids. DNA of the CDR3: TGCGCCAGCAGCCCAGGGACTAGCGGGAGTACAGATACGCAGTATTTT. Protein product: CASSPGTSGSTDTQYF.

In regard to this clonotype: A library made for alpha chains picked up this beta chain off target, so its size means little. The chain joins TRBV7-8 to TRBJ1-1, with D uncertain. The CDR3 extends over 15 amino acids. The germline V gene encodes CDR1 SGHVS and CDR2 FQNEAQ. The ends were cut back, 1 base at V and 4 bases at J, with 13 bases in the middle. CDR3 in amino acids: CASSLVVLGSTEAFF. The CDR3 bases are TGTGCCAGCAGCTTAGTTGTTCTGGGATCCACTGAAGCTTTCTTT.

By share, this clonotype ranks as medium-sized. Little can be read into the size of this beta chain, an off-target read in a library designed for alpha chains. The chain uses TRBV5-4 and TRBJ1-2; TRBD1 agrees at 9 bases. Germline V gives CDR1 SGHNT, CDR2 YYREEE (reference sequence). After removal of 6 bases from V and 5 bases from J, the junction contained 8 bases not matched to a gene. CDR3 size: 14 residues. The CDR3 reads CASNQQGALYGYTF. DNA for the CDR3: TGTGCCAGCAACCAACAGGGGGCCCTTTATGGCTACACCTTC.

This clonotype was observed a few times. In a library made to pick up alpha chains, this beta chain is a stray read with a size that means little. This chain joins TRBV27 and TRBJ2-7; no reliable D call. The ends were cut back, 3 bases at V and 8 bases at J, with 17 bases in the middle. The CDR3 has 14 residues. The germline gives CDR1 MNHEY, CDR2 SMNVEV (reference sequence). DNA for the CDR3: TGTGCCAGCAGTTTGTACGGGCCCTCCAGGAAGCAGTACTTC. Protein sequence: CASSLYGPSRKQYF.

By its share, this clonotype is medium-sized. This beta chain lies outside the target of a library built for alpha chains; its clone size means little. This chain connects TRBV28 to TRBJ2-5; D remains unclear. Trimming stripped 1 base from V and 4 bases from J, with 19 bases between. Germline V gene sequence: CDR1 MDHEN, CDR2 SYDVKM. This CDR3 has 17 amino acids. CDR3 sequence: CASSLSFPPSLSETQYF. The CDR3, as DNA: TGTGCCAGCAGTTTATCCTTCCCACCAAGCCTGTCAGAGACCCAGTACTTC.

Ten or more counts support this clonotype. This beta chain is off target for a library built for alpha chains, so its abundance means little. The CDR3 spells CASSPRQSPDTQYF. CDR3 nucleotide sequence: TGTGCCAGCAGCCCAAGACAGTCCCCAGATACGCAGTATTTT. The chain carries TRBV9 and TRBJ2-3; TRBD1 is a possible D gene (5 bases). The CDR3 is 14 residues long. Per the germline V gene, CDR1 is SGDLS and CDR2 is YYNGEE. The V and J ends lost 4 bases and 4 bases respectively, with 13 bases between them.

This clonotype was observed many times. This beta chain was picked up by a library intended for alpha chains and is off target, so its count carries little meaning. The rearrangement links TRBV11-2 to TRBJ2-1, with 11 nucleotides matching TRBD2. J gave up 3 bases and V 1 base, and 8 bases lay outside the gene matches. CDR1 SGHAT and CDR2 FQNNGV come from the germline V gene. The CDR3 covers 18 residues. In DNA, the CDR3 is TGTGCCAGCAGCTTAGGGTCTTCTAGCGGGGGGATCTACAATGAGCAGTTCTTC. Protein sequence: CASSLGSSSGGIYNEQFF.

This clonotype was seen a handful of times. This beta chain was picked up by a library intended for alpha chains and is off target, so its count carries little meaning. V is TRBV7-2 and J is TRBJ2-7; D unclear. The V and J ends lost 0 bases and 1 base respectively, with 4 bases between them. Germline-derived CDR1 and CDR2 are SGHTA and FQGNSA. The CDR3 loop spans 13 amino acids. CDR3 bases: TGTGCCAGCAGCTTAGCGCAGTCCTACGAGCAGTACTTC. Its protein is CASSLAQSYEQYF.

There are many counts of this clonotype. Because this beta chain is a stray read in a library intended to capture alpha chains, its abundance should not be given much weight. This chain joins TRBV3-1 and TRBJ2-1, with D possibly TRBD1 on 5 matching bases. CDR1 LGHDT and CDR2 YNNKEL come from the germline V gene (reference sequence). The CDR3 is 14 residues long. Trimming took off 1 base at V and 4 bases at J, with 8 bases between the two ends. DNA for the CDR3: TGTGCCAGCAGCCAAGGGACAATTTACAATGAGCAGTTCTTC. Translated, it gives CASSQGTIYNEQFF.

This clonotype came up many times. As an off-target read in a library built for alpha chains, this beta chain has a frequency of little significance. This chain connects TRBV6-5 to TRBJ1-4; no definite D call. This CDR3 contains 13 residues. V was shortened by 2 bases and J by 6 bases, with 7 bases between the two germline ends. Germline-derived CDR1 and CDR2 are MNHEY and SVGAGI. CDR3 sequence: CASSYSRDEKLFF. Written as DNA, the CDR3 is TGTGCCAGCAGTTACAGTCGGGATGAAAAACTGTTTTTT.

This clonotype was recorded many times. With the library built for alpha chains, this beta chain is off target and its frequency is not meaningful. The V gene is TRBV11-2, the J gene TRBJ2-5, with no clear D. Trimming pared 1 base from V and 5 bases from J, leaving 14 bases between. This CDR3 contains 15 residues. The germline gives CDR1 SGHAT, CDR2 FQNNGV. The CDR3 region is CASSLVQLLGETQYF. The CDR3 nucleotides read TGTGCCAGCAGCTTAGTTCAGTTATTGGGGGAGACCCAGTACTTC.

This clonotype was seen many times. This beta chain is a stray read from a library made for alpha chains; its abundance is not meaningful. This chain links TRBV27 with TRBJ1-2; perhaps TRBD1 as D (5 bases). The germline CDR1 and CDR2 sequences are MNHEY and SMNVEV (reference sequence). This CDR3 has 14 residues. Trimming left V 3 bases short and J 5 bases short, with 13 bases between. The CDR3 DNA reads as TGTGCCAGCAGTTTCCGGGGGGGTGTTTATGGCTACACCTTC. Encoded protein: CASSFRGGVYGYTF.

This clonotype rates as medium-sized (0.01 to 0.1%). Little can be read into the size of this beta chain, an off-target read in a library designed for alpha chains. CDR3 region: CASSPGQTNSPLHF. CDR3 DNA sequence: TGTGCCAGCAGCCCGGGACAAACAAATTCACCCCTCCACTTT. This sequence joins TRBV7-2 and TRBJ1-6; possible D gene TRBD1, 6 bases. This CDR3 is built from 14 residues. The V end lost 5 bases, the J end lost 7 bases, and 12 bases lay between the germline ends. Germline lookup yields CDR1 SGHTA and CDR2 FQGNSA.

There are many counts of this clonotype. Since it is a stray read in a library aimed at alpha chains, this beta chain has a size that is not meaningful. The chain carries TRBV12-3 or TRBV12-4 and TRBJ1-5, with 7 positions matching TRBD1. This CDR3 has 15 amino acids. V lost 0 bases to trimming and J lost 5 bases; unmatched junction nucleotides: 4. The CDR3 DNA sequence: TGTGCCAGCAGTTTAGCAGGGGGCGAGGATCAGCCCCAGCATTTT. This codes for CASSLAGGEDQPQHF.

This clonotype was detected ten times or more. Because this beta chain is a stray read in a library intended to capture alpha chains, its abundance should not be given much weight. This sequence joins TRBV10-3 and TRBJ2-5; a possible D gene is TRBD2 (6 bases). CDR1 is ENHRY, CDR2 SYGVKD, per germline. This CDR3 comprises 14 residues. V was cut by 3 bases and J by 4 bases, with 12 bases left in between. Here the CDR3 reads CAISDPTGGETQYF. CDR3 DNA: TGTGCCATCAGTGACCCCACCGGGGGAGAGACCCAGTACTTC.

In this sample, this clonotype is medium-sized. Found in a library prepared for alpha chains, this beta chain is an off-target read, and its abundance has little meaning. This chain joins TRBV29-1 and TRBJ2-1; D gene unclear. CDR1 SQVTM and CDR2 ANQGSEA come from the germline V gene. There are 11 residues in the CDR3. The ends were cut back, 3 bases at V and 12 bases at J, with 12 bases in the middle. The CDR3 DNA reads TGCAGCGTTGATTCCCGCATAGGGCAGTTCTTC. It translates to CSVDSRIGQFF.

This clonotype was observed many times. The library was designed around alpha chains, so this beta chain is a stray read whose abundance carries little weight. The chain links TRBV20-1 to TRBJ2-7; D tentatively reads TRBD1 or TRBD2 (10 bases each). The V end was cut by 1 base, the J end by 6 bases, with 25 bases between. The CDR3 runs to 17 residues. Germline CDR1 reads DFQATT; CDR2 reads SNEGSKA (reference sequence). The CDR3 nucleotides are TGCAGTGCTAGAGTTGACAGGGGGCGCGAGCGGGAGGGCGAGCAGTACTTC. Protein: CSARVDRGREREGEQYF.

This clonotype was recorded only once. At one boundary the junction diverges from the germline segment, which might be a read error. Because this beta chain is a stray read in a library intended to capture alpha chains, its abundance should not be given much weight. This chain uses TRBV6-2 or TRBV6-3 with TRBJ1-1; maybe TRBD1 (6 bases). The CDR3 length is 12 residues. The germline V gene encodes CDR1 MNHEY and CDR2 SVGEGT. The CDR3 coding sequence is TGTGCCAGCAGTCCGGGGGGCGCTGATGCTTTCTTT. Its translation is CASSPGGADAFF.

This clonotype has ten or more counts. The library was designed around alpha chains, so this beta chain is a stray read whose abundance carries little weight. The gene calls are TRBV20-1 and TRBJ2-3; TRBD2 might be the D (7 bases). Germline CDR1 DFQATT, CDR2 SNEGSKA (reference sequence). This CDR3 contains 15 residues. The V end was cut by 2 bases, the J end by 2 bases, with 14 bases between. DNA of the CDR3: TGCAGTGCTAGAAGGAGGGGGGGTTTCACAGATACGCAGTATTTT. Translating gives CSARRRGGFTDTQYF.

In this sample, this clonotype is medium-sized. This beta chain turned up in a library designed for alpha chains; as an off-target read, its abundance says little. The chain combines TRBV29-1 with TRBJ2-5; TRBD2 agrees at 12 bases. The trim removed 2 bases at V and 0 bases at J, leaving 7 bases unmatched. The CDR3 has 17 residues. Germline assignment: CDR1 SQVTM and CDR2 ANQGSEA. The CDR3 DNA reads TGCAGCGTTGAAAAGCTTGGGACTAGCGGGTACCAAGAGACCCAGTACTTC. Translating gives CSVEKLGTSGYQETQYF.

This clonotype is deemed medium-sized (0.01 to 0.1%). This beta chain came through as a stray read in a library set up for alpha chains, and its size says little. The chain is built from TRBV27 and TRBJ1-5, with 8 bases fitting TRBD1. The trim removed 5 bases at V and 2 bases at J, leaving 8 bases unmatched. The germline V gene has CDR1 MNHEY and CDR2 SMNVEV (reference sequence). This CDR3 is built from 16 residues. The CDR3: CASSPRTGRGNQPQHF. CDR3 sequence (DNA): TGTGCCAGCAGTCCACGGACAGGGAGGGGCAATCAGCCCCAGCATTTT.